The text below deals with one TCR beta chain. Its antigen is currently unknown. The repertoire was sequenced with immunoSEQ multiplex PCR; TCRdb's copy has only in-frame clones and lacks some. The data hold some 120,000 clones, with approximately 87% observed a single time. The validation cohort, a group of around 120 subjects, included the donors and was separate from the approximately 650-subject first cohort. This sample was taken from a study of cytomegalovirus exposure and HLA in healthy donors. Study conclusions and caveats: Listed as cytomegalovirus-associated were 170 or so TCR beta chains. In vitro checks showed that a few CMV-associated chains really do target CMV antigens. The classifier was said to identify cytomegalovirus status with high specificity and sensitivity.

The V end lost 2 bases, the J end lost 4 bases, and 14 bases lay between the germline ends. Germline lookup yields CDR1 MNHNY and CDR2 SVGAGI (reference sequence). The CDR3 sequence is 16 residues long. The TCR originated in a woman in her twenties or thirties in good health and CMV-seronegative. Source material: PBMCs. J is TRBJ2-2 and V is TRBV6-6, with D tentatively TRBD2 (6 bases). Written as DNA, the CDR3 is TGTGCCAGCAGTTACCTTGACGGGAGACCCACCGGGGAGCTGTTTTTT. The encoded protein is CASSYLDGRPTGELFF.